Below, 14 T cell receptor beta chains from the same sample are listed, as sequenced in a study of vaccination and CD4 T cells after COVID-19. Treatment denoted: roughly ten-day PBMC culture with coronavirus spike peptide pools or control peptides (ViraFEST assay). The unexposed donor's CD4+ T cells were collected before the COVID-19 pandemic (2011-2018). The antigens these receptors bind are not known. An Oncomine TCR Beta short-read assay was used to sequence the DNA from cultured CD4+ T cells. A single record per CDR3 protein comes from TCRdb applying MiXCR to the PCR reads. The sample has 1,400 or so distinct CDR3 sequences, 13% seen once. The specimen was CD4+ T cells from blood, cultured in vitro. These TCRs come from a human donor in good health.

By its share, this clonotype is large. The chain uses TRBV28 and TRBJ1-5; D is unresolved. Germline values: CDR1 MDHEN, CDR2 SYDVKM. The CDR3 contains 16 residues. V lost 2 bases to trimming and J lost 9 bases, with 20 bases between them. CDR3 residues: CASSLVGAGLSGPQHF. The CDR3 bases are TGTGCCAGCAGTTTAGTCGGCGCAGGCTTGTCAGGGCCCCAGCATTTT.

By frequency in the sample, this clonotype is medium-sized (0.01 to 0.1%). The chain links TRBV6-2 or TRBV6-3 to TRBJ1-1; 10 bases line up with TRBD1. CDR1 is MNHEY, CDR2 SVGEGT, per germline. V shed 3 bases, J shed 11 bases, and the junction held 6 bases outside the gene matches. CDR3 length: 13 residues. CDR3 coding DNA: TGTGCCAGCAGTTATGACAGGGGGCGTTTTGCTTTCTTT. Residues: CASSYDRGRFAFF.

The chain recombines TRBV7-9 with TRBJ1-4, with unresolved D. Germline assignment: CDR1 SEHNR and CDR2 FQNEAQ (reference sequence). Trimming cost V 6 bases and J 4 bases, with 15 bases left between them. The CDR3 totals 15 residues. The CDR3 spells CASRPIPGDNEKLFF. CDR3 DNA sequence: TGTGCCAGCAGACCCATCCCCGGAGATAATGAAAAACTGTTTTTT.

This clonotype is medium-sized. V usage is TRBV6-1 and J usage is TRBJ2-3; 12 bases are shared with TRBD1. J gave up 6 bases and V 10 bases, and 11 bases lay outside the gene matches. CDR1 is MNHNS and CDR2 is SASEGT in the germline V gene. The CDR3 is 15 amino acids. The chain's CDR3 is CATRTGTGGADTQYF. DNA for the CDR3: TGTGCCACCCGAACCGGGACAGGGGGCGCGGATACGCAGTATTTT.

Relative to its sample, this clonotype is large. The chain uses TRBV19 and TRBJ1-5; D ambiguous. This CDR3 has 16 residues. CDR1 and CDR2 (germline): LNHDA, SQIVND (reference sequence). The V end was cut by 5 bases, the J end by 6 bases, with 20 bases between. The CDR3 sequence is CASSRFGRGGSQPQHF. CDR3 in DNA: TGTGCCAGTAGTCGATTCGGACGGGGAGGTTCTCAGCCCCAGCATTTT.

V gene TRBV5-1 combines with J gene TRBJ1-5; possible D gene TRBD1, 5 bases. V lost 1 base and J 2 bases, leaving 7 bases between the germline ends. Germline loops: CDR1 SGHRS, CDR2 YFSETQ. This CDR3 is 14 amino acids long. The CDR3 coding sequence is TGCGCCAGCAGCTTGAGAGGGGGCAATCAGCCCCAGCATTTT. Amino acids: CASSLRGGNQPQHF.

This sequence joins TRBV4-3 and TRBJ2-1; 8 nucleotides line up with TRBD2. The junction had 4 bases not matched to a gene; V was cut back by 0 bases and J by 3 bases. Germline V lookup: CDR1 LGHNA, CDR2 YSLEER. The CDR3 loop spans 16 amino acids. The CDR3 protein is CASSQDSGGFYNEQFF. The CDR3 nucleotides read TGCGCCAGCAGCCAAGATTCGGGGGGGTTCTACAATGAGCAGTTCTTC.

The chain carries TRBV15 and TRBJ2-7; TRBD1 matches 7 bases. Germline CDR1 reads LNHNV; CDR2 reads YYDKDF (reference sequence). This CDR3 contains 15 residues. The junction had 8 bases not matched to a gene; V was cut back by 1 base and J by 5 bases. CDR3 DNA sequence: TGTGCCACCAGCAGAGTCAAAGGGGGCGCGGACGAGCAGTACTTC. It yields the protein CATSRVKGGADEQYF.

This clonotype ranks as medium-sized. This chain links TRBV5-3 with TRBJ1-5; 7 bases are shared with TRBD1. TRBV5-3 is assigned to the ORF class and has an uncertain function. The ends lost 5 bases at V and 0 bases at J; junction bases unmatched: 8. The CDR3 has 16 residues. The CDR3 region is CARSPDRAYSNQPQHF. The CDR3 nucleotides read TGTGCCAGAAGTCCCGACAGGGCTTATAGCAATCAGCCCCAGCATTTT.

This clonotype is medium-sized within its sample. The chain carries TRBV7-2 and TRBJ2-3; no clear D gene. CDR1 SGHTA and CDR2 FQGNSA come from the germline V gene. V lost 3 bases and J lost 4, with 8 bases in between. CDR3 size: 13 residues. Here the CDR3 DNA reads TGTGCCAGCAGCTTCCGTGAGGCAGATACGCAGTATTTT. This codes for CASSFREADTQYF. Full variable domain (missing parts from reference TRBV7-2 and TRBJ2-3): GAGVSQSPSNKVTEKGKDVELRCDPISGHTALYWYRQSLGQGLEFLIYFQGNSAPDKSGLPSDRFSAERTGGSVSTLTIQRTQQEDSAVYLCASSFREADTQYFGPGTRLTVL.

By sample share, this clonotype is medium-sized (0.01 to 0.1%). The rearrangement joins TRBV2 to TRBJ2-5; D not certain. The V gene's germline CDR1 is SNHLY and CDR2 FYNNEI. V lost 5 bases, J lost 5 bases, and 18 bases lay in between. This CDR3 has 15 amino acids. The CDR3 here is CASSPDGPLRETQYF. The CDR3, as DNA: TGTGCCAGCAGTCCGGACGGCCCCCTCCGGGAGACCCAGTACTTC. The full variable domain, rest sourced from reference TRBV2 and TRBJ2-5, is EPEVTQTPSHQVTQMGQEVILRCVPISNHLYFYWYRQILGQKVEFLVSFYNNEISEKSEIFDDQFSVERPDGSNFTLKIRSTKLEDSAMYFCASSPDGPLRETQYFGPGTRLLVL.

CDR3 sequence: CASSPAGKETQYF. CDR3 nucleotide sequence: TGTGCCAGCTCACCCGCAGGGAAAGAGACCCAGTACTTC. The gene calls are TRBV18 and TRBJ2-5; D is perhaps TRBD1 (5 bases). V lost 3 bases to trimming and J lost 3 bases, with 8 bases between them. The CDR3 has 13 residues. Germline CDR1 and CDR2: KGHSH and LQKENI. The full variable domain, rest sourced from reference TRBV18 and TRBJ2-5, is NAGVMQNPRHLVRRRGQEARLRCSPMKGHSHVYWYRQLPEEGLKFMVYLQKENIIDESGMPKERFSAEFPKEGPSILRIQQVVRGDSAAYFCASSPAGKETQYFGPGTRLLVL.

This chain links TRBV10-3 with TRBJ1-2; D is possibly TRBD1 (5 bases). Germline V gene lookup returns CDR1 ENHRY and CDR2 SYGVKD. V was clipped by 0 bases and J by 6 bases, with 8 bases between them. CDR3 length equals 13 residues. This chain's CDR3 is CAISESREDGYTF. The CDR3 coding sequence is TGTGCCATCAGTGAGTCCAGGGAGGATGGCTACACCTTC.

The chain recombines TRBV2 with TRBJ2-1; a weak D match, TRBD1 (7 bases). The V end was cut by 6 bases, the J end by 4 bases, with 13 bases between. The germline CDR1 and CDR2 sequences are SNHLY and FYNNEI. The CDR3 spans 14 residues. The CDR3: CASRRDSLYNEQFF. The CDR3 nucleotides read TGTGCCAGCAGGCGGGACAGTTTATACAATGAGCAGTTCTTC.